These 20 T cell receptor beta chains share one sample of origin, sequenced in a study of human T cells and chemical hapten exposure. TCRdb called the RACE reads again in MiXCR, with one record for every CDR3 protein. The sample has tens of thousands of distinct CDR3 sequences; approximately 10% are singletons. Described time point: pre-sensitization, week 0. Treatment noted: therapeutic diphenylcyclopropenone sensitization with weekly scalp DPC. Total RNA was isolated from whole blood that had not been fractionated. Sequencing used whole blood, obtained in connection with sensitization to the hapten diphenylcyclopropenone (DPC). Every receptor here comes from a man in his fifties or sixties with alopecia areata. Some clones in this sample may be carry-over from other donors' samples.

This clonotype was recorded many times. The chain uses TRBV12-3 or TRBV12-4 and TRBJ1-4; 9 bases match TRBD1. The CDR3 consists of 17 residues. The trim removed 6 bases at V and 1 base at J, leaving 9 bases unmatched. The CDR3 region is CASSAGQGPRTNEKLFF. The CDR3 region has the DNA TGTGCCAGCAGCGCGGGACAGGGACCTCGAACTAATGAAAAACTGTTTTTT.

This clonotype was found a few times. The V gene is TRBV29-1, the J gene TRBJ2-7; no reliable D call. Germline V gives CDR1 SQVTM, CDR2 ANQGSEA. The CDR3 length is 13 residues. Between the trimmed V and J ends, which lost 4 bases and 2 bases, there was a span of 12 bases. This CDR3 reads CSVADTRTYEQYF. The CDR3 DNA follows: TGCAGCGTTGCAGACACTCGAACCTACGAGCAGTACTTC.

The V gene is TRBV18, the J gene TRBJ1-3; D is undetermined. V lost 2 bases to trimming and J lost 4 bases, with 15 bases between them. CDR3 length: 16 residues. CDR1 is KGHSH, CDR2 LQKENI, per germline. As DNA, the CDR3 is TGTGCCAGCTCACCATGGGAGTGGACTGAAGGAAACACCATATATTTT. Amino acid sequence: CASSPWEWTEGNTIYF.

The gene calls are TRBV5-1 and TRBJ2-7; TRBD2 aligns across 9 bases. The trim removed 5 bases at V and 2 bases at J, leaving 8 bases unmatched. CDR1 and CDR2 from the germline V gene are SGHRS and YFSETQ. This CDR3 is 15 amino acids long. The DNA for the CDR3 is TGCGCCAGCAGTCTGGGACTAGCAGAGACCTACGAGCAGTACTTC. It specifies CASSLGLAETYEQYF.

This clonotype was counted at least ten times. The chain is built from TRBV7-2 and TRBJ1-5; no definite D call. The V end was cut by 5 bases, the J end by 2 bases, with 16 bases between. The CDR3 has 16 amino acids. Germline V CDR1 and CDR2: SGHTA, FQGNSA. Written as DNA, the CDR3 is TGTGCCAGCAGCCAAATGGTGTTGCGAGGCAATCAGCCCCAGCATTTT. Translating gives CASSQMVLRGNQPQHF.

This clonotype was recorded a few times. This chain joins TRBV29-1 and TRBJ2-3; 7 nucleotides agree with TRBD2. Germline loops: CDR1 SQVTM, CDR2 ANQGSEA. CDR3 length: 14 residues. V trimming: 0 bases; J trimming: 6 bases; junction bases outside the gene matches: 6. The CDR3 is CSVEDLAATDTQYF. CDR3 bases: TGCAGCGTTGAAGATCTAGCGGCGACGGATACGCAGTATTTT.

This clonotype was seen a few times. The rearrangement joins TRBV7-2 to TRBJ2-1, with D possibly being TRBD1 (6 bases). V lost 5 bases and J 9 bases, leaving 14 bases between the germline ends. Germline V gene lookup returns CDR1 SGHTA and CDR2 FQGNSA. The CDR3 contains 13 residues. CDR3 in DNA: TGTGCCAGCAGCCCCCCCGGACAGTCTGAGCAGTTCTTC. Amino acid sequence: CASSPPGQSEQFF.

This clonotype appeared once. Possible read error: a much larger clone is one base away. The final CDR3 position lacks the conserved phenylalanine or tryptophan, pointing to a likely read error. The chain links TRBV7-9 to TRBJ2-3, with 14 positions matching TRBD2. V gave up 10 bases and J gave up 2 bases; unmatched junction bases: 11. The CDR3 has 17 amino acids. Germline V gene sequence: CDR1 SEHNR, CDR2 FQNEAQ (reference sequence). CDR3 loop: CATSREGLAGVTDTQYI. For the CDR3, the DNA is TGTGCCACCAGTCGTGAGGGACTAGCGGGAGTCACAGATACGCAGTATATT.

This clonotype occurred many times. The V gene is TRBV20-1, the J gene TRBJ2-1; 7 bases match TRBD1. V shed 7 bases, J shed 7 bases, and the junction held 13 bases outside the gene matches. Looked up from germline, CDR1 is DFQATT and CDR2 is SNEGSKA (reference sequence). CDR3 length: 14 residues. CDR3 in amino acids: CSVLTGTASNEQFF. For the CDR3, the DNA is TGCAGTGTTCTTACAGGGACAGCCTCTAATGAGCAGTTCTTC.

On this clonotype itself: The CDR3 does not close with the conserved phenylalanine or tryptophan, likely indicating a read error. The chain uses TRBV7-9 and TRBJ2-2; D is uncertain. The germline CDR1 and CDR2 sequences are SEHNR and FQNEAQ (reference sequence). The CDR3 totals 13 residues. V lost 5 bases and J 6 bases, leaving 10 bases between the germline ends. CDR3 DNA: TGTGCCAGCAGCACGCTACGGGCCGGGGAGCTGTTTGTT. As protein: CASSTLRAGELFV.

This clonotype came up many times. The V gene is TRBV27, the J gene TRBJ2-3, with D unclear. The V end was cut by 3 bases, the J end by 3 bases, with 10 bases between. Germline V gene data show CDR1 as MNHEY and CDR2 as SMNVEV (reference sequence). CDR3 length: 14 residues. CDR3 bases: TGTGCCAGCAGTTTGAGTTCTACGACAGATACGCAGTATTTT. As protein: CASSLSSTTDTQYF.

The rearrangement uses TRBV29-1 and TRBJ2-1; either TRBD1 or TRBD2 may supply D (5 bases each). The CDR3 runs to 13 residues. V was cut by 6 bases and J by 0 bases, with 9 bases left in between. Germline CDR1 SQVTM, CDR2 ANQGSEA. The CDR3 is CSVRGVSYNEQFF. The CDR3 coding sequence is TGCAGCGTCCGAGGGGTCTCCTACAATGAGCAGTTCTTC.

The rearrangement joins TRBV15 to TRBJ1-4; 7 bases agree with TRBD1. This CDR3 comprises 14 residues. Trimming took 5 bases from V and 4 from J; bases not matched to a gene: 4. Germline CDR1 reads LNHNV; CDR2 reads YYDKDF (reference sequence). The CDR3 DNA sequence: TGTGCCACCAGCCCGGGACAGTATAATGAAAAACTGTTTTTT. Translation: CATSPGQYNEKLFF. The whole variable domain, remainder taken from reference TRBV15 and TRBJ1-4, is DAMVIQNPRYQVTQFGKPVTLSCSQTLNHNVMYWYQQKSSQAPKLLFHYYDKDFNNEADTPDNFQSRRPNTSFCFLDIRSPGLGDTAMYLCATSPGQYNEKLFFGSGTQLSVL.

In this sample, this clonotype turned up many times. The chain uses TRBV30 and TRBJ1-1; D gene uncertain. Trimming took 0 bases from V and 1 from J, leaving 18 bases between them. The germline V gene encodes CDR1 GTSNPN and CDR2 SVGIG (reference sequence). The CDR3 is made up of 17 amino acids. CDR3 amino acids: CAWSVSMSGVANTEAFF. The CDR3 DNA reads TGTGCCTGGAGTGTATCGATGTCTGGGGTGGCGAACACTGAAGCTTTCTTT.

In its sample, this clonotype was seen many times. The chain recombines TRBV5-1 with TRBJ2-3; D unclear. V was clipped by 0 bases and J by 8 bases, with 10 bases between them. The CDR3 is 13 amino acids. Germline lookup yields CDR1 SGHRS and CDR2 YFSETQ. DNA of the CDR3: TGCGCCAGCAGCTTGGACTTCGAACTTACGCAGTATTTT. It codes for CASSLDFELTQYF.

This clonotype was picked up many times. The V and J genes are TRBV27 and TRBJ2-1; 10 nucleotides match TRBD2. The CDR3 runs to 14 residues. Germline V gene sequence: CDR1 MNHEY, CDR2 SMNVEV (reference sequence). Trimming cost V 6 bases and J 3 bases; bases outside gene matches: 2. In DNA, the CDR3 is TGTGCCAGCAGAGGACTAGCGGACTACAATGAGCAGTTCTTC. Its translation: CASRGLADYNEQFF.

The chain joins TRBV7-9 to TRBJ1-4; no definite D call. V dropped 5 bases and J dropped 7 bases, with 14 bases sitting between them. In germline, CDR1 is SEHNR, CDR2 FQNEAQ (reference sequence). The CDR3 totals 14 residues. CDR3: CASSLLQPGEKLFF. The CDR3 coding sequence is TGTGCCAGCAGCCTTCTACAGCCGGGTGAAAAACTGTTTTTT.

This clonotype was seen many times. The V call is TRBV29-1, the J call TRBJ1-1; D unresolved. Looked up from germline, CDR1 is SQVTM and CDR2 is ANQGSEA. CDR3 length: 13 residues. Trimming cost V 2 bases and J 1 base, with 8 bases left between them. The CDR3 sequence: CSVEPIQNTEAFF. CDR3 nucleotides: TGCAGCGTTGAACCAATCCAGAACACTGAAGCTTTCTTT.

Many counts were recorded for this clonotype. V usage is TRBV20-1 and J usage is TRBJ2-1; TRBD2 aligns across 13 bases. Per the germline V gene, CDR1 is DFQATT and CDR2 is SNEGSKA (reference sequence). This CDR3 is built from 16 residues. The V and J ends lost 0 bases and 7 bases, in that order; junction bases with no gene match: 6. The CDR3 spells CSAREWTSGSRNEQFF. The CDR3 nucleotides read TGCAGTGCTAGAGAATGGACTAGCGGGAGTAGGAATGAGCAGTTCTTC.

This clonotype appeared many times. The CDR3 coding sequence is TGCAGTGCCTCGACCACGGGGTACTCCTACGAGCAGTACTTC. It codes for CSASTTGYSYEQYF. The chain has TRBV20-1 and TRBJ2-7, with D possibly matching TRBD2 (5 bases). V was trimmed by 6 bases and J by 0 bases, leaving 15 bases between them. Per germline, CDR1 DFQATT and CDR2 SNEGSKA (reference sequence). This CDR3 is 14 amino acids long.